One and the same sample provided the 3 T cell receptor beta chains below, sequenced in a study of post-analysis software for immune sequencing data. Libraries were made from TCR beta cDNA, and they carried unique molecular identifiers. Using its own MiXCR run on the PCR reads, TCRdb lists one record per CDR3 protein. The sample records under 200,000 distinct CDR3 sequences, around 36% being singletons. The specimen was blood, collected after autologous hematopoietic stem cell transplantation. These receptors were taken from a girl between 10 and 17 years old with multiple sclerosis.

The chain joins TRBV20-1 to TRBJ2-1; TRBD2 aligns across 7 bases. Germline V gives CDR1 DFQATT, CDR2 SNEGSKA (reference sequence). The CDR3 totals 15 residues. The V gene end was trimmed by 3 bases and the J gene end by 7 bases; junction bases not matched to a gene: 12. CDR3 nucleotide sequence: TGCAGTGCTAGTGCCCCCTGGGAGGGACGAAATGAGCAGTTCTTC. It is translated as CSASAPWEGRNEQFF.

This clonotype was counted a few times. V and J are TRBV7-8 and TRBJ2-1; D not resolved. The V and J ends lost 1 base and 0 bases respectively, with 10 bases between them. The CDR3 has 16 amino acids. Germline CDR1 reads SGHVS; CDR2 reads FQNEAQ. The CDR3 bases are TGTGCCAGCAGCTTAGGGGTGCTGAGCTCCTACAATGAGCAGTTCTTC. It encodes CASSLGVLSSYNEQFF.

This chain connects TRBV20-1 to TRBJ2-5; 9 bases line up with TRBD1. The J call may be wrong; the DNA end is better matched by TRBJ2-7. The CDR3 totals 15 residues. Germline V lookup: CDR1 DFQATT, CDR2 SNEGSKA (reference sequence). The DNA for the CDR3 is TGCAGTGCTAGCACAGGGGGCGCCTTCGCTCGCGAGCAGTACTTC. This encodes CSASTGGAFAREQYF.